A single sample is the source of the 8 T cell receptor beta chains below, sequenced in a study of T cells in narcolepsy. Measured with immunoSEQ multiplex PCR; TCRdb has only the in-frame clones, and not every one. This sample yields 25,000 to 35,000 clones, of which roughly 90% are seen a single time; roughly 1.2% belongs to the top ten. Input material: CD45RA- memory CD4+ T cells from PBMCs. These receptor sequences come from a human donor with narcolepsy.

The chain recombines TRBV7-8 with TRBJ2-1; D is ambiguous. CDR3 length: 14 amino acids. V was trimmed by 5 bases and J by 7 bases, leaving 15 bases between them. Germline V lookup: CDR1 SGHVS, CDR2 FQNEAQ. CDR3 bases: TGTGCCAGCAGCCCTAGGGATGAAGGGAATGAGCAGTTCTTC. It specifies CASSPRDEGNEQFF.

This chain links TRBV11-2 with TRBJ2-3; D perhaps matches TRBD2 (6 bases). CDR1 SGHAT and CDR2 FQNNGV come from the germline V gene. CDR3 length: 15 residues. V lost 4 bases and J lost 0, with 11 bases in between. CDR3 amino acids: CASSSGTRSTDTQYF. The CDR3 bases are TGTGCCAGCAGCTCCGGGACTCGCAGCACAGATACGCAGTATTTT.

The rearrangement uses TRBV11-2 and TRBJ2-2; D remains ambiguous. Germline loops: CDR1 SGHAT, CDR2 FQNNGV. The CDR3 is 15 amino acids. V dropped 4 bases and J dropped 1 base, with 10 bases sitting between them. CDR3 region: CASSSARLNTGELFF. Here the CDR3 DNA reads TGTGCCAGCAGCTCCGCCCGGCTGAACACCGGGGAGCTGTTTTTT.

V gene TRBV6-5 combines with J gene TRBJ1-2; D possibly corresponds to TRBD1 (5 bases). This CDR3 is built from 12 residues. The germline V gene encodes CDR1 MNHEY and CDR2 SVGAGI. Trimming shortened V by 10 bases and J by 4 bases, and 13 bases separated the two germline ends. CDR3 sequence: CATMGGGYGYTF. The CDR3 nucleotides are TGTGCCACGATGGGCGGGGGCTATGGCTACACCTTC.

This clone was seen only a few times. This chain connects TRBV6-1 to TRBJ2-1; 9 positions match TRBD2. V trimming: 6 bases; J trimming: 4 bases; junction bases outside the gene matches: 7. CDR3 length equals 15 residues. CDR1 is MNHNS, CDR2 SASEGT, per germline. CDR3 amino acids: CASRTGLALYNEQFF. The CDR3 bases are TGTGCCAGCAGGACCGGACTAGCGCTTTACAATGAGCAGTTCTTC.

V usage is TRBV7-3 and J usage is TRBJ1-1; maybe TRBD1 (6 bases). The V gene's germline CDR1 is SGHTA and CDR2 FQGTGA. The CDR3 is made up of 15 amino acids. V shed 2 bases and J shed 1 base, with 11 bases lying between them. CDR3 in DNA: TGTGCCAGCAGCTTATTTGGGGGCGGGAACACTGAAGCTTTCTTT. The encoded protein is CASSLFGGGNTEAFF.

The count of this clone is one. The V call is TRBV29-1, the J call TRBJ1-4, with D uncertain. The length of the CDR3 is 11 residues. V gave up 7 bases and J gave up 6 bases, with 9 bases separating them. Germline loops: CDR1 SQVTM, CDR2 ANQGSEA. The CDR3 region is CSASDYEKLFF. In DNA, the CDR3 is TGCAGCGCATCGGACTATGAAAAACTGTTTTTT.

The chain combines TRBV10-3 with TRBJ2-7; 9 nucleotides align to TRBD2. Germline V gene lookup returns CDR1 ENHRY and CDR2 SYGVKD. With V trimmed by 10 bases and J by 2 bases, 12 bases remained unmatched. The CDR3 totals 15 residues. The CDR3 DNA sequence: TGTGCCACCTCAACCATAGCGGGAGTTACCTACGAGCAGTACTTC. It specifies CATSTIAGVTYEQYF.